One and the same sample provided the 3 T cell receptor beta chains below, sequenced in a study of blood T cell repertoires in COVID-19. Sequencing was performed with immunoSEQ multiplex PCR; in TCRdb, only in-frame clones are kept and a portion is missing. The sample carries 150,000 to 200,000 clones, approximately 90% recorded once. Sequencing input: peripheral blood. The receptors stem from a man aged 30 to 39 with COVID-19, enrolled during active disease.

DNA for the CDR3: TGCGCCAGCAGCGACAGGGGTGATTTTGAAAAACTGTTTTTT. Its translation is CASSDRGDFEKLFF. This chain joins TRBV5-1 and TRBJ1-4, with 8 positions matching TRBD1. After removal of 4 bases from V and 7 bases from J, the junction contained 6 bases not matched to a gene. Germline V gene lookup returns CDR1 SGHRS and CDR2 YFSETQ. The CDR3 spans 14 residues.

This chain uses TRBV5-8 with TRBJ1-2; D remains ambiguous. The germline V gene encodes CDR1 SGHTS and CDR2 YDEGEE. The CDR3 covers 15 residues. Trimming removed 0 bases at V and 2 bases at J, with 11 bases between. In nucleotides, the CDR3 is TGTGCCAGCAGCTTGGGATTTGGCTCAAACTATGGCTACACCTTC. Its protein product is CASSLGFGSNYGYTF. The complete variable domain, with remaining parts taken from reference TRBV5-8 and TRBJ1-2, reads EAGVTQSPTHLIKTRGQQATLRCSPISGHTSVYWYQQALGLGLQFLLWYDEGEERNRGNFPPRFSGRQFPNYSSELNVNALELEDSALYLCASSLGFGSNYGYTFGSGTRLTVV.

The chain is built from TRBV29-1 and TRBJ1-3, with D tentatively TRBD1 (5 bases). This CDR3 contains 12 residues. V shed 7 bases and J shed 4 bases, with 11 bases lying between them. CDR1 SQVTM and CDR2 ANQGSEA come from the germline V gene. The CDR3 loop reads CSAAGRGNTIYF. The CDR3 bases are TGCAGCGCCGCAGGGAGGGGAAACACCATATATTTT.